Listed below are T cell receptor beta chains from one sample, sequenced in a study of blood T cell repertoires in COVID-19. Method: immunoSEQ multiplex PCR; TCRdb's copy keeps in-frame clones and lacks some. This sample has just under 150,000 clones, with about 90% found just once. The sequencing sample was made of peripheral blood. These receptors all stem from a man aged 45-60 years who had recovered from COVID-19. Both conserved end residues are part of each CDR3.

TRBJ1-3	16	TRBV7-9	CASTFVGASGGNTIYF
TRBJ1-1	16	TRBV4-3	CASSQDRWTANTEAFF
TRBJ2-2	16	TRBV19	CASSIVSGGASGELFF
TRBJ1-3	15	TRBV2	CASSHREGTGNTIYF
TRBJ1-5	15	TRBV5-4	CASSLGQGSNQPQHF
TRBJ2-1	13	TRBV19	CASSETGYDEQFF
TRBJ1-4	16	TRBV5-4	CASSQTGKPSNEKLFF
TRBJ1-2	13	TRBV7-2	CASSFSPVIGYTF
TRBJ1-1	15	TRBV5-1	CASSLYRDSGSEAFF
TRBJ2-7	15	TRBV15	CATSSDRGTGGVQYF
TRBJ2-1	17	TRBV6-2/TRBV6-3	CASSSSQGISSYNEQFF
TRBJ2-1	16	TRBV9	CASSGRGGEGYNEQFF
TRBJ1-3	15	TRBV5-5	CASSAADRAGNTIYF
TRBJ1-3	16	TRBV7-2	CASSLAPVNSGNTIYF
TRBJ1-3	16	TRBV14	CASSQVNGFSGNTIYF
TRBJ2-5	13	TRBV7-3	CASSPDSWETQYF
TRBJ2-1	15	TRBV2	CASRTGMIGINEQFF
TRBJ1-2	16	TRBV6-1	CASSEAQQGAPRGYTF
TRBJ1-2	15	TRBV5-6	CASSYGVGGREGYTF
TRBJ2-7	15	TRBV19	CASSIPGTHSYEQYF
TRBJ1-2	18	TRBV12-5	CASGLVVPLYRGSYGYTF
TRBJ2-1	15	TRBV6-2/TRBV6-3	CASSYSGAAGTEQFF
TRBJ1-2	13	TRBV5-5	CASSQTGAQGYTF
TRBJ1-6	15	TRBV9	CASSAGQDVRSPLHF
TRBJ2-7	15	TRBV4-2	CASSQALAPTDEQYF
TRBJ1-6	14	TRBV7-9	CASSSGHTNSPLHF
TRBJ1-1	14	TRBV6-2/TRBV6-3	CASSDGTGGTEAFF
TRBJ2-7	17	TRBV10-3	CAISEPKKTGSEYEQYF
TRBJ2-3	16	TRBV7-2	CASSLNPGIGTDTQYF
TRBJ2-1	15	TRBV7-9	CASSLGWDSNNEQFF
TRBJ2-1	16	TRBV19	CASSRTSGGASVEQFF
TRBJ2-5	15	TRBV7-9	CASSWGTSGMQTQYF
TRBJ2-6	18	TRBV5-6	CASSRGLAPVNGANVLTF